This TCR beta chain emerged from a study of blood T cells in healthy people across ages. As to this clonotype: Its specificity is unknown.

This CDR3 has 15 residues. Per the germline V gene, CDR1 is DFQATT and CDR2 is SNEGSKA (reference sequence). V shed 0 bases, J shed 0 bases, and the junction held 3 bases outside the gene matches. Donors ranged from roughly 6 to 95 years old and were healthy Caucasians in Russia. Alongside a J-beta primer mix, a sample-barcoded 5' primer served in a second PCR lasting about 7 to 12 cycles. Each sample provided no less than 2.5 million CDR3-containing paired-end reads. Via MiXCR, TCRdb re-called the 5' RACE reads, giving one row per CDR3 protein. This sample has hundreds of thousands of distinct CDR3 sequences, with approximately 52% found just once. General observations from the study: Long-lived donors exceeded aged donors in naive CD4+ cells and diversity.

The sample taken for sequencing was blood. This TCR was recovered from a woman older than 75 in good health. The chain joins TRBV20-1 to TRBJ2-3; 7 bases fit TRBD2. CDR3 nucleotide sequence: TGCAGTGCTAGAGAGACTAGCCGTAGCACAGATACGCAGTATTTT. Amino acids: CSARETSRSTDTQYF.